The present entry profiles one T cell receptor (beta chain) with its context. The data were taken from a study of shared clonotypes between healthy human individuals. Trimming shortened V by 5 bases and J by 2 bases, and 19 bases separated the two germline ends. The CDR3 is made up of 17 amino acids. The germline V gene has CDR1 LNHDA and CDR2 SQIVND (reference sequence). Profiling relied on immunoSEQ multiplex PCR, and the TCRdb table lists in-frame clones only, not all of them. This table has fewer than 3 million clones, about 90% appearing once. The gene calls are TRBV19 and TRBJ1-3; tentative D call: TRBD1 (5 bases). Material for sequencing was naive CD4+ T cells from PBMCs. As to subset: CD45RA+ positively selected. The sequence came from a man between 18 and 35 years old in good health. Some clones in this sample may be carry-over from other donors' samples. This CDR3 is CASSRRVLIAAGNTIYF. The CDR3 DNA sequence: TGTGCCAGTAGTCGCAGGGTGTTAATCGCCGCTGGAAACACCATATATTTT.